This entry lists 21 T cell receptor beta chains sequenced from one sample in a study of shared clonotypes between healthy human individuals. Here immunoSEQ multiplex PCR was the method, and the copy in TCRdb shows in-frame clones only, minus some. The table includes approximately 2.5 million clones, roughly 93% detected once. The sequenced sample consisted of naive CD4+ T cells from PBMCs. Subset given: CD45RA+ positively selected. Receptor source: a young man in good health. Some clones in this sample may be carry-over from other donors' samples.

This clone was seen once. The chain employs TRBV28 and TRBJ1-2; D may be TRBD1 (6 bases). Germline loops: CDR1 MDHEN, CDR2 SYDVKM. The germline V and J ends were trimmed by 6 bases and 6 bases, with 14 bases remaining between them. This CDR3 is 13 amino acids long. CDR3 amino acids: CASSSDRTNGYTF. The CDR3 nucleotides are TGTGCCAGCAGCTCCGACAGGACTAATGGCTACACCTTC.

The V call is TRBV15, the J call TRBJ2-7, with D uncertain. Germline V CDR1 and CDR2: LNHNV, YYDKDF (reference sequence). CDR3 size: 11 residues. The V gene lost 5 bases and the J gene lost 3 bases, with 5 bases spanning the gap. CDR3 in amino acids: CATSQVYEQYF. The CDR3 nucleotides read TGTGCCACCAGCCAGGTCTACGAGCAGTACTTC. Full variable domain (remainder filled in from reference TRBV15 and TRBJ2-7): DAMVIQNPRYQVTQFGKPVTLSCSQTLNHNVMYWYQQKSSQAPKLLFHYYDKDFNNEADTPDNFQSRRPNTSFCFLDIRSPGLGDTAMYLCATSQVYEQYFGPGTRLTVT.

The chain links TRBV28 to TRBJ1-5; no firm D call. V gave up 7 bases and J gave up 2 bases, with 9 bases separating them. The CDR3 is made up of 13 amino acids. Germline CDR1 reads MDHEN; CDR2 reads SYDVKM. The DNA for the CDR3 is TGTGCCAGCACCCCCGGGCGCAATCAGCCCCAGCATTTT. Amino acid sequence: CASTPGRNQPQHF. The whole variable domain, filled in from reference TRBV28 and TRBJ1-5, reads DVKVTQSSRYLVKRTGEKVFLECVQDMDHENMFWYRQDPGLGLRLIYFSYDVKMKEKGDIPEGYSVSREKKERFSLILESASTNQTSMYLCASTPGRNQPQHFGDGTRLSIL.

The V and J genes are TRBV15 and TRBJ2-3; D not certain. Looked up from germline, CDR1 is LNHNV and CDR2 is YYDKDF (reference sequence). The CDR3 is 15 amino acids. Trimming left V 3 bases short and J 2 bases short, with 12 bases between. CDR3 nucleotides: TGTGCCACCAGCAGGCTTCAGGCCCTCACAGATACGCAGTATTTT. Residues: CATSRLQALTDTQYF.

The rearrangement uses TRBV28 and TRBJ1-1; tentative D call: TRBD1 (6 bases). Germline CDR1 is MDHEN and CDR2 is SYDVKM. V was cut by 2 bases and J by 2 bases, with 18 bases left in between. CDR3 length: 17 amino acids. The chain's CDR3 is CASSLISGTSQNTEAFF. As DNA, the CDR3 is TGTGCCAGCAGTTTAATCTCAGGGACAAGCCAAAACACTGAAGCTTTCTTT.

J is TRBJ2-1 and V is TRBV18, with D possibly matching TRBD1 (6 bases). CDR3 length: 16 residues. The V gene's germline CDR1 is KGHSH and CDR2 LQKENI. V was shortened by 4 bases and J by 8 bases, with 21 bases between the two germline ends. CDR3 residues: CASSRIQGSGVDEQFF. CDR3 DNA sequence: TGTGCCAGCTCACGGATCCAGGGGAGTGGGGTCGATGAGCAGTTCTTC.

The rearrangement links TRBV7-9 to TRBJ2-2, with 9 bases identical to TRBD1. CDR1 and CDR2 from the germline V gene are SEHNR and FQNEAQ (reference sequence). The CDR3 totals 17 residues. Germline trimming cut 4 bases from V and 7 bases from J; bases unmatched to any gene: 13. CDR3 sequence reads: CASSSPGTGLVGGELFF. CDR3 DNA: TGTGCCAGCAGCTCACCCGGGACAGGGCTCGTGGGCGGGGAGCTGTTTTTT.

This clone was recorded only once. The CDR3 DNA sequence: TGTGCCAGCCCCCCGCGGGGGAGGGCCGGGACCGGGGAGCTGTTTTTT. It is translated as CASPPRGRAGTGELFF. V gene TRBV2 combines with J gene TRBJ2-2; TRBD2 matches at 7 bases. The CDR3 sequence is 16 residues long. CDR1 and CDR2 (germline): SNHLY, FYNNEI. The V and J ends lost 8 bases and 5 bases, in that order; junction bases with no gene match: 14.

This chain uses TRBV29-1 with TRBJ2-5, with 8 bases aligning to TRBD1. The CDR3 is made up of 15 amino acids. The ends lost 2 bases at V and 7 bases at J; junction bases unmatched: 12. CDR1 and CDR2 from the germline V gene are SQVTM and ANQGSEA. The CDR3 region is CSVESRQGARGTQYF. The CDR3 coding sequence is TGCAGCGTTGAATCAAGGCAGGGGGCGCGGGGGACCCAGTACTTC. The entire variable domain, with the rest obtained from reference TRBV29-1 and TRBJ2-5, is as follows: SAVISQKPSRDICQRGTSLTIQCQVDSQVTMMFWYRQQPGQSLTLIATANQGSEATYESGFVIDKFPISRPNLTFSTLTVSNMSPEDSSIYLCSVESRQGARGTQYFGPGTRLLVL.

Concerning this clone: The sample carries other DNA sequences with the same CDR3. The chain is built from TRBV18 and TRBJ1-1; D is uncertain. Germline loops: CDR1 KGHSH, CDR2 LQKENI. V was cut by 3 bases and J by 0 bases, with 5 bases left in between. The CDR3 has 13 residues. This CDR3 is CASSPTVNTEAFF. The CDR3 coding sequence is TGTGCCAGCTCACCGACGGTGAACACTGAAGCTTTCTTT.

The V and J genes are TRBV6-6 and TRBJ1-2; 7 bases map to TRBD1. This CDR3 is built from 13 residues. Per the germline V gene, CDR1 is MNHNY and CDR2 is SVGAGI (reference sequence). The J segment lost 6 bases and the V segment lost 6 bases, leaving 7 bases of the junction unmatched. The CDR3 is CASSPGQANGYTF. The CDR3 DNA reads as TGTGCCAGCAGCCCCGGACAGGCCAATGGCTACACCTTC.

The chain has TRBV9 and TRBJ1-6, with 9 bases matching TRBD1. Germline V gene data show CDR1 as SGDLS and CDR2 as YYNGEE. Germline trimming cut 0 bases from V and 10 bases from J; bases unmatched to any gene: 5. The CDR3 has 15 residues. CDR3 amino acids: CASSVAGQGFSPLHF. The CDR3 nucleotides are TGTGCCAGCAGCGTAGCCGGACAGGGGTTCTCACCCCTCCACTTT.

The rearrangement links TRBV20-1 to TRBJ2-7; perhaps TRBD2 as D (5 bases). The CDR3 consists of 11 residues. V was clipped by 0 bases and J by 9 bases, with 9 bases between them. Per the germline V gene, CDR1 is DFQATT and CDR2 is SNEGSKA (reference sequence). CDR3 sequence reads: CSARDGGRQYF. The CDR3 DNA reads TGCAGTGCTAGAGATGGTGGGAGGCAGTACTTC.

V usage is TRBV6-5 and J usage is TRBJ2-7; either TRBD1 or TRBD2 may supply D (5 bases each). Trimming removed 11 bases at V and 0 bases at J, with 17 bases between. Per the germline V gene, CDR1 is MNHEY and CDR2 is SVGAGI. CDR3 length: 14 residues. Here the CDR3 DNA reads TGTGCCTCGAGTAGAGGGGCGGACTCCTACGAGCAGTACTTC. Protein product: CASSRGADSYEQYF.

This clone occurred once. The chain joins TRBV19 to TRBJ1-4; TRBD1 matches at 7 bases. The V gene's germline CDR1 is LNHDA and CDR2 SQIVND (reference sequence). The CDR3 loop spans 14 amino acids. After removal of 9 bases from V and 7 bases from J, the junction contained 11 bases not matched to a gene. The DNA of the CDR3 is TGTGCCAGCCGCCGACAGACAGGGTTTGAAAAACTGTTTTTT. Translated: CASRRQTGFEKLFF.

The sample holds one count of this clone. DNA of the CDR3: TGCGCCAGCAGCTTGGGACCGATTAGCAATCAGCCCCAGCATTTT. This sequence encodes CASSLGPISNQPQHF. J is TRBJ1-5 and V is TRBV5-1; D not resolved. Germline V gene lookup returns CDR1 SGHRS and CDR2 YFSETQ. Trimming stripped 0 bases from V and 0 bases from J, with 7 bases between. This CDR3 has 15 amino acids.

V and J are TRBV11-3 and TRBJ2-3, with a weak D call TRBD1 (6 bases). Deletions cut 4 bases from V and 0 bases from J, with 17 bases between. The CDR3 length is 17 residues. Germline V gene lookup returns CDR1 SGHNT and CDR2 YENEEA. This chain's CDR3 is CASSYSSGTPSTDTQYF. The CDR3 region has the DNA TGTGCCAGCAGCTACTCCTCGGGGACACCTAGCACAGATACGCAGTATTTT.

The rearrangement uses TRBV5-8 and TRBJ1-5; D call uncertain. This CDR3 is 14 amino acids long. V was pared by 3 bases and J by 6 bases, with 13 bases between. Per the germline V gene, CDR1 is SGHTS and CDR2 is YDEGEE. The CDR3 sequence: CASSSSHWGQPQHF. The CDR3 region has the DNA TGTGCCAGCAGCTCGTCTCATTGGGGTCAGCCCCAGCATTTT.

The chain links TRBV6-5 to TRBJ2-3, with TRBD1 matching 8 bases. Trimming at V came to 2 bases and at J to 3 bases, leaving 4 bases not matched to a gene. From germline, CDR1 is MNHEY and CDR2 SVGAGI. The CDR3 has 15 amino acids. CDR3 sequence reads: CASSYQGAWTDTQYF. CDR3 nucleotides: TGTGCCAGCAGTTACCAGGGGGCCTGGACAGATACGCAGTATTTT.

The chain joins TRBV6-1 to TRBJ2-3, with TRBD2 matching over 9 bases. V was clipped by 4 bases and J by 3 bases; unmatched bases: 2. The CDR3 length is 14 residues. Germline lookup yields CDR1 MNHNS and CDR2 SASEGT. CDR3 nucleotide sequence: TGTGCCAGCAGTGTAGCGGGAGTGACAGATACGCAGTATTTT. It specifies CASSVAGVTDTQYF.

The gene calls are TRBV10-3 and TRBJ2-6; 7 bases line up with TRBD2. CDR3 size: 17 residues. The J segment lost 0 bases and the V segment lost 10 bases, leaving 12 bases of the junction unmatched. Germline CDR1 is ENHRY and CDR2 is SYGVKD. CDR3 DNA: TGTGCCACCCTCCCCTGGGCTAGCGGCTCTGGGGCCAACGTCCTGACTTTC. It is translated as CATLPWASGSGANVLTF.